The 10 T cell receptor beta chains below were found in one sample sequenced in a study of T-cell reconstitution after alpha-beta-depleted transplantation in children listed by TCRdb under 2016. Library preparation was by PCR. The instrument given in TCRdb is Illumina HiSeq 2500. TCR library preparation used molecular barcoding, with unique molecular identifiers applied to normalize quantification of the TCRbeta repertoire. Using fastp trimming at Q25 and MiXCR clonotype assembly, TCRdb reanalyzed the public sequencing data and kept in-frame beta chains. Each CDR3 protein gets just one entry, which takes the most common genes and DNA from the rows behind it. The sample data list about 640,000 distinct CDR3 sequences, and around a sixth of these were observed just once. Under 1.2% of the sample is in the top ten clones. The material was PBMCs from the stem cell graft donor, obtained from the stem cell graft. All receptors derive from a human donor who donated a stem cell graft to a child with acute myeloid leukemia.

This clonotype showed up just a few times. CDR3 protein: CASRPKTGWTGNTIYF. CDR3 DNA sequence: TGTGCCAGCAGACCCAAAACAGGGTGGACTGGAAACACCATATATTTT. The chain couples TRBV7-2 to TRBJ1-3; D perhaps matches TRBD1 (6 bases). With 6 bases removed from V and 2 bases from J, the gap between germline ends came to 17 bases. Germline CDR1 SGHTA, CDR2 FQGNSA. This CDR3 is built from 16 residues.

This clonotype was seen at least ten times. This CDR3 is CSARGFSETQYF. In DNA form, the CDR3 reads TGCAGTGCTAGAGGGTTCTCGGAGACCCAGTACTTC. This chain links TRBV20-1 with TRBJ2-5, with no clear D. The CDR3 is 12 amino acids. Trimming removed 1 base from V and 5 bases from J, with 8 bases in between. Germline V gene lookup returns CDR1 DFQATT and CDR2 SNEGSKA (reference sequence).

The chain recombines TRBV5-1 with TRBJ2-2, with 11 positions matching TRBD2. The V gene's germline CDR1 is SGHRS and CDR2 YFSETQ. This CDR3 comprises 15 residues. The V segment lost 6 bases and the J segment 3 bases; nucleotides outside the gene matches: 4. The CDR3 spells CASKTSGADTGELFF. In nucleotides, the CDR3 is TGCGCCAGCAAGACTAGCGGGGCAGACACCGGGGAGCTGTTTTTT.

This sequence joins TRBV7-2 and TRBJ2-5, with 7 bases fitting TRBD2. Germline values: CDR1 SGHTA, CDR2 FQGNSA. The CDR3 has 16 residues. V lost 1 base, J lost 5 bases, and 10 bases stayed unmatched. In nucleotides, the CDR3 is TGTGCCAGCAGCTTAGAAGGCGCCGGACTAGGGGAGACCCAGTACTTC. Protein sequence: CASSLEGAGLGETQYF.

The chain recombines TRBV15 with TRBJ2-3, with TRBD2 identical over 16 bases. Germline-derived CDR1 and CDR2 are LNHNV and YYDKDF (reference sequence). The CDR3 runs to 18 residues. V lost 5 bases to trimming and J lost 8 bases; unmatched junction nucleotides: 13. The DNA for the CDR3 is TGTGCCACCAGCTCCCCGGGACTAGCGGGGGGGCGAGGAGGTACGCAGTATTTT. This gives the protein CATSSPGLAGGRGGTQYF.

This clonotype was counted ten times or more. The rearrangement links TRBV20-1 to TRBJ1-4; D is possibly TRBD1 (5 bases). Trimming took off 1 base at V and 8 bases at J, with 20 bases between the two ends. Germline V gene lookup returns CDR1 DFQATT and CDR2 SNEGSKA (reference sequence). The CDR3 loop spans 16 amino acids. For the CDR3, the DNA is TGCAGTGCTAGAGTGCCTGGGGGAGAGGAGGGAGAAAAACTGTTTTTT. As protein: CSARVPGGEEGEKLFF.

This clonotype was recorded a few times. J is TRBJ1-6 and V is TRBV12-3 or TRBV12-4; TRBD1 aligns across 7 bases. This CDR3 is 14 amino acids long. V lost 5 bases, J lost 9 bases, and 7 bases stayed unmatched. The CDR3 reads CASSLGDSGSPLHF. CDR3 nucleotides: TGTGCCAGCAGTCTAGGGGACAGTGGTTCACCCCTCCACTTT.

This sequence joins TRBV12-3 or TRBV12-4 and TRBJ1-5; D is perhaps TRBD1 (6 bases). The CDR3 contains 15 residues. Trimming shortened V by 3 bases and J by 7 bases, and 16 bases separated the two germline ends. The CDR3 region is CASSFSEQGSQPQHF. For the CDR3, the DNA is TGTGCCAGCAGTTTCTCTGAACAGGGCTCGCAGCCCCAGCATTTT.

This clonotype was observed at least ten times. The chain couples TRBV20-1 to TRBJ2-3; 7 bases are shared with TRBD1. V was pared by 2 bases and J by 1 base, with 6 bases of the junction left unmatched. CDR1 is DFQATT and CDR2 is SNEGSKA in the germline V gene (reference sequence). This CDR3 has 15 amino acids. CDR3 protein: CSARRGGRRTDTQYF. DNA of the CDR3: TGCAGTGCTAGAAGAGGGGGCCGGCGCACAGATACGCAGTATTTT.

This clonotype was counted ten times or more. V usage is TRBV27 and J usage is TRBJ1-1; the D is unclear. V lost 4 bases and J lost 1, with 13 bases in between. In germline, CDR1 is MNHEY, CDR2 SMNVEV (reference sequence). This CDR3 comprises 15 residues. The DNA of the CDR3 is TGTGCCAGCAGTTCCCGTGGGCAGCCGAACACTGAAGCTTTCTTT. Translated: CASSSRGQPNTEAFF.